The 16 T cell receptor beta chains below all came from one sample that was sequenced in a study of monozygotic twins with inflammatory bowel disease. TCRdb reprocessed the 5' RACE reads and stores each CDR3 protein as one record, lacking DNA. The sample totals 300,000 to 400,000 distinct CDR3 sequences. Sequencing used blood. The receptors derive from a human donor with ulcerative colitis or Crohn's disease, or a healthy co-twin of an affected twin (not recorded which).

J is TRBJ2-7 and V is TRBV4-2. The CDR3 is 15 residues long. CDR1 is LGHNA, CDR2 YNFKEQ, per germline. CDR3 amino acids: CASSQVGADSYEQYF.

The genes are TRBV20-1 and TRBJ2-1. The V gene's germline CDR1 is DFQATT and CDR2 SNEGSKA (reference sequence). The CDR3 is 11 amino acids. The CDR3 here is CSADGYNEQFF.

The chain has TRBV29-1 and TRBJ2-3; TCRdb outputs TRBD2, but without DNA this stays unchecked. The CDR3 runs 15 residues. The germline gives CDR1 SQVTM, CDR2 ANQGSEA. The CDR3: CSGGRLAGITDTQYF.

The gene calls are TRBV6-5 and TRBJ2-2; TCRdb names TRBD1, which stays unverified in the absence of DNA. Germline lookup yields CDR1 MNHEY and CDR2 SVGAGI. The CDR3 covers 12 residues. CDR3 sequence reads: CASSPRGGELFF.

CDR3 protein: CASRYGGDNEQYF. The chain is built from TRBV19 and TRBJ2-1; the D call of TRBD1 rests on TCRdb alone, since no DNA is present to check it. Per germline, CDR1 LNHDA and CDR2 SQIVND (reference sequence). This CDR3 contains 13 residues.

This chain links TRBV19 with TRBJ2-5; checking the TCRdb D call of TRBD2 is not possible without DNA. This CDR3 is 14 amino acids long. The V gene's germline CDR1 is LNHDA and CDR2 SQIVND (reference sequence). The CDR3: CASSQLADQETQYF.

The J gene is TRBJ1-1, the V gene TRBV7-3; TCRdb gives TRBD1 as the D gene, but with no DNA this cannot be confirmed. The germline CDR1 and CDR2 sequences are SGHTA and FQGTGA. This CDR3 contains 14 residues. The chain's CDR3 is CASSPPGRATEAFF.

This chain joins TRBV5-1 and TRBJ2-2. The CDR3 loop spans 14 amino acids. Germline V gene sequence: CDR1 SGHRS, CDR2 YFSETQ. The chain's CDR3 is CASTPTSNTGELFF.

This chain connects TRBV5-1 to TRBJ2-5; TCRdb's assignment of TRBD1 cannot be checked, as there is no DNA. CDR1 and CDR2 (germline): SGHRS, YFSETQ. This CDR3 spans 16 amino acids. The CDR3 loop reads CASRIWGQGSGETQYF.

V usage is TRBV18 and J usage is TRBJ1-1; TCRdb lists TRBD1, though no DNA is available to test this call. This CDR3 region has 15 residues. Looked up from germline, CDR1 is KGHSH and CDR2 is LQKENI. The CDR3 spells CASSPGQGMNTEAFF.

This rearrangement joins TRBV9 to TRBJ2-5; the D gene TCRdb calls, TRBD2, cannot be checked with no DNA. Germline lookup yields CDR1 SGDLS and CDR2 YYNGEE. The CDR3 runs 18 residues. CDR3: CASSVVGLAGGGQETQYF.

The J gene is TRBJ2-3, the V gene TRBV5-4; TCRdb proposes TRBD2, but this gene call is untestable without DNA. CDR1 is SGHNT, CDR2 YYREEE, per germline (reference sequence). This CDR3 contains 16 residues. The CDR3 loop is CASSALARGPQDTQYF.

The chain uses TRBV7-2 and TRBJ1-3. The CDR3 loop spans 15 amino acids. The germline CDR1 and CDR2 sequences are SGHTA and FQGNSA. The CDR3 here is CASSLERSIGNTIYF.

This chain uses TRBV20-1 with TRBJ2-7; without DNA, the TCRdb call of TRBD1 cannot be checked. This CDR3 is 16 amino acids long. Germline CDR1 reads DFQATT; CDR2 reads SNEGSKA (reference sequence). The CDR3 region is CSARDQATGLGHEQYF.

The gene calls are TRBV30 and TRBJ2-2; as DNA is missing, the TRBD1 call by TCRdb cannot be tested. This CDR3 region has 15 residues. Germline CDR1 GTSNPN, CDR2 SVGIG (reference sequence). The CDR3 protein is CAFPRRGLNTGELFF.

This rearrangement joins TRBV4-2 to TRBJ2-2; TCRdb names TRBD1, which stays unverified in the absence of DNA. The germline V gene encodes CDR1 LGHNA and CDR2 YNFKEQ. The CDR3 totals 14 residues. The CDR3 spells CASSQDWGPGELFF.